The clone carrying this TCR beta chain was observed a few times. As yet, its antigen is unknown. The V gene end was trimmed by 4 bases and the J gene end by 6 bases; junction bases not matched to a gene: 10. The CDR3 loop spans 16 amino acids. Germline-derived CDR1 and CDR2 are SGHDT and YYEEEE. The sample belongs to a study of Graves' ophthalmopathy and Graves' hyperthyroidism. Clinical symptoms, serum thyroxine, TRAb, thyroid ultrasound and orbital computed tomography were relied on for diagnosis. Amplifying from RNA transcripts, the study obtained TCR beta CDR3 regions. First-round RT-PCR relied on HTBI primers, and a second-round multiplex PCR came next. MiXCR, run by TCRdb on the multiplex PCR reads, gives a single entry per CDR3 protein. The sample lists about 1.2 million distinct CDR3 sequences; about 40% were seen once. Broader study findings: Blood shared most expanded thyroid clonotypes above 0.001 frequency. The model reached around 66% sensitivity and about 72% specificity for predicting ophthalmopathy progression.

V and J are TRBV5-6 and TRBJ2-5; 12 bases fit TRBD2. The TCR sequence derives from an adult man with Graves' hyperthyroidism. Sequencing was carried out using peripheral blood or thyroid tissue (not recorded which). The CDR3 region is CASSLLTSGSTKTQYF. Here the CDR3 DNA reads TGTGCCAGCAGCCTACTGACTAGCGGGAGTACCAAGACCCAGTACTTC.